This entry features one T cell receptor (beta chain) sequence. Its antigen is as yet unknown. This CDR3 is 15 amino acids long. Per the germline V gene, CDR1 is MNHNY and CDR2 is SVGAGI (reference sequence). The ends were cut back, 7 bases at V and 9 bases at J, with 19 bases in the middle. The sample belongs to a study of Ad26.COV2.S vaccination and SARS-CoV-2 variants. Findings of the study overall: Measurements of TCR breadth and depth may have given underestimates of the total T cell responses.

The treatment denotes: approximately 18 received Ad26.COV2.S at low or high dose, single or two shots; 5 received placebo; per-sample allocation not given. The investigators took samples on day 63 after the first vaccine or placebo injection. Assay: immunoSEQ multiplex PCR; the TCRdb copy retains only in-frame clones and omits some. The data contain some 320,000 clones, around four fifths of them singletons. The rearrangement uses TRBV6-6 and TRBJ1-6; the D is unclear. This TCR was recovered from a person between 18 and 60 years old who received the Ad26.COV2.S COVID-19 vaccine or a placebo. The sample consisted of peripheral blood, taken in a trial of Ad26.COV2.S vaccine versus placebo. The CDR3 bases are TGTGCCAGCATCAGAGGCGGGGAGGAAGGTTCACCCCTCCACTTT. Amino acid sequence: CASIRGGEEGSPLHF.